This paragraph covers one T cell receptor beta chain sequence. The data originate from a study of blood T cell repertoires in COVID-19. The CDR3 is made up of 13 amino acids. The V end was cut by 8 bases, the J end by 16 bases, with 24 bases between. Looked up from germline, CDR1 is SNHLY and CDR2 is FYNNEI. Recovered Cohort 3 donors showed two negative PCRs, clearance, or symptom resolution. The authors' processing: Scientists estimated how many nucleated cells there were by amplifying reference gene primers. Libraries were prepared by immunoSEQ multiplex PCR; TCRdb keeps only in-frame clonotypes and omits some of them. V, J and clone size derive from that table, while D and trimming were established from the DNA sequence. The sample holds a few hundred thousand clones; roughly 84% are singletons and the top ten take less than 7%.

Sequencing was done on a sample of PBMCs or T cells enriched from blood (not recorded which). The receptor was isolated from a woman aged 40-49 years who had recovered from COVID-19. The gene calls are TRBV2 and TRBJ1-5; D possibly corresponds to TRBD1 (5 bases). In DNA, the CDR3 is TGTGCCAGCTCTATCTCCGGGACGGCGGGAACCCATTTT. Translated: CASSISGTAGTHF.